Described below is a single TCR beta chain sequence and its context. Its antigen is as yet unknown. The data derive from a study of long-term antiretroviral therapy in people with HIV. Looking at the study overall: The 2015 immediate-ART recommendation came about a decade after the earliest samples.

At survey level, the immunoSEQ assay was run in its v3.0 version. Measured with immunoSEQ multiplex PCR; TCRdb has only the in-frame clones, and not every one. The sample has tens of thousands of clones; more than 85% are singletons. Study results and caveats: ART preceded a rise in diversity that nonetheless stayed lower than in transplant donor controls. Dominance of pre-ART expanded clones persisted, fluctuating and often declining after ART. HIV repertoires spanned narrower CDR3 length ranges than controls.

CDR3 length: 16 residues. The ends were cut back, 1 base at V and 0 bases at J, with 10 bases in the middle. Per germline, CDR1 LNHDA and CDR2 SQIVND (reference sequence). The V call is TRBV19, the J call TRBJ1-3, with D hard to call. This TCR was sampled from a middle-aged woman with HIV. Sequenced here: unsorted PBMCs, sampled 7.6 years after starting antiretroviral therapy. CDR3 protein: CASSIVAGFSGNTIYF. The DNA of the CDR3 is TGTGCCAGTAGTATAGTCGCGGGATTCTCTGGAAACACCATATATTTT.